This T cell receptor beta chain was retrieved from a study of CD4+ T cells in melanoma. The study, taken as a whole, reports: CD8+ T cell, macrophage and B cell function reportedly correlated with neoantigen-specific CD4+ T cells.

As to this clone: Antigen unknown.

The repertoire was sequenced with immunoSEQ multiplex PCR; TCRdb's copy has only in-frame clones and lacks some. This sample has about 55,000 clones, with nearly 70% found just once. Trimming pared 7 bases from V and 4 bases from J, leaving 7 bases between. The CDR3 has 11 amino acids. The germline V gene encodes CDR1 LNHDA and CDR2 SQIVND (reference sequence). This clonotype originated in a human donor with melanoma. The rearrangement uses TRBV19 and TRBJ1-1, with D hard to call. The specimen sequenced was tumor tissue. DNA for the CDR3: TGTGCCAGTATGGTCTCCACTGAAGCTTTCTTT. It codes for CASMVSTEAFF.